This T cell receptor (beta chain) emerged from a study of T cell responses to AZD1222 COVID-19 vaccine. Points from the study as a whole: At 160-218 and 743-854, vaccine-associated CD4 TCRs were dominant, and they spanned spike. The reported proportion of spike-specific TCRs targeting unmutated variant regions was nearly half.

As to this clone: As yet, its antigen is unknown.

The CDR3 sequence is 13 residues long. The V end was cut by 1 base, the J end by 7 bases, with 8 bases between. From germline, CDR1 is SEHNR and CDR2 FQNEAQ (reference sequence). Measured with immunoSEQ multiplex PCR; TCRdb has only the in-frame clones, and not every one. Of about 140,000 clones listed, under 95% are singletons. This specimen consisted of peripheral blood, obtained on day 0 of AZD1222 vaccination. The chain is built from TRBV7-9 and TRBJ1-5; D gene ambiguous. The sequence was collected from an adult in good health. CDR3 loop: CASSLGGVQPQHF. DNA for the CDR3: TGTGCCAGCAGCTTAGGTGGGGTCCAGCCCCAGCATTTT.